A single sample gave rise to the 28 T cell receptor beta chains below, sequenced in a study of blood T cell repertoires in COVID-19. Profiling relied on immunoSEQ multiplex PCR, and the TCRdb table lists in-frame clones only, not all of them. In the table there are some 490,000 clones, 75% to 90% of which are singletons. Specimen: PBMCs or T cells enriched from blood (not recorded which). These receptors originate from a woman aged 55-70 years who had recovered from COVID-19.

CDR3 sequence: CASGRGTAGTGELFF. CDR3 sequence (DNA): TGTGCCAGCGGGAGGGGAACAGCGGGAACCGGGGAGCTGTTTTTT. The chain carries TRBV25-1 and TRBJ2-2; TRBD2 matches 7 bases. V was clipped by 8 bases and J by 5 bases; unmatched bases: 11. Germline V gene sequence: CDR1 MGHDK, CDR2 SYGVNS. The CDR3 is made up of 15 amino acids.

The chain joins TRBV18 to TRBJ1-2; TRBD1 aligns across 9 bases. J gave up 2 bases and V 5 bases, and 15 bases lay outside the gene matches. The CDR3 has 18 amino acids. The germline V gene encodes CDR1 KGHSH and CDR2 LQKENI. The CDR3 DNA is TGTGCCAGCTCATACAGAAAGCCTGACAGGGGGGGAAACTATGGCTACACCTTC. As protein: CASSYRKPDRGGNYGYTF.

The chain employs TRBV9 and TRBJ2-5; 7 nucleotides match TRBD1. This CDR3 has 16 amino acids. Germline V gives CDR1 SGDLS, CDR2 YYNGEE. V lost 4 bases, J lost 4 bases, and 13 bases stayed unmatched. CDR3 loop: CASSSTGDGMRETQYF. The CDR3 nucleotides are TGTGCCAGCAGCTCCACAGGGGATGGAATGAGAGAGACCCAGTACTTC.

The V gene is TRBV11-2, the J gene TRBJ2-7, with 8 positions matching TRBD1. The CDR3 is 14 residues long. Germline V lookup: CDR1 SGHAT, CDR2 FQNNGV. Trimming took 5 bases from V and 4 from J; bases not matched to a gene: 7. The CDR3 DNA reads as TGTGCCAGCAGCACGGACAGGGACCGGTACGAGCAGTACTTC. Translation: CASSTDRDRYEQYF.

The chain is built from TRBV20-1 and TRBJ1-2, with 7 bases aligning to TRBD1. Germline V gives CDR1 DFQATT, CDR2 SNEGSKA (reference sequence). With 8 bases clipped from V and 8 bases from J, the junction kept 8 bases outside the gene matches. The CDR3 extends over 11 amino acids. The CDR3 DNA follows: TGCAGTTCAGACAGGGCGCGGGGCTACACCTTC. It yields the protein CSSDRARGYTF.

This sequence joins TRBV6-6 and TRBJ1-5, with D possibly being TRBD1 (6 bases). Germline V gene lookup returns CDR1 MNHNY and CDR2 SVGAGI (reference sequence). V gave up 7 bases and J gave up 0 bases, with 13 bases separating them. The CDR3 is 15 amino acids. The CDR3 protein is CASTRTEHSNQPQHF. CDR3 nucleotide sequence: TGTGCCAGCACCAGGACAGAACATAGCAATCAGCCCCAGCATTTT.

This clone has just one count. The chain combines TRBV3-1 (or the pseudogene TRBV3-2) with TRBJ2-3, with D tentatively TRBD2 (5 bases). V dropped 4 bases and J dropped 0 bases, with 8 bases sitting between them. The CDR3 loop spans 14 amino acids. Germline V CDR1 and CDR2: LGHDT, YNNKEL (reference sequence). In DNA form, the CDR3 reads TGTGCCAGCAGCCCTGGACTCAGCACAGATACGCAGTATTTT. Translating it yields CASSPGLSTDTQYF.

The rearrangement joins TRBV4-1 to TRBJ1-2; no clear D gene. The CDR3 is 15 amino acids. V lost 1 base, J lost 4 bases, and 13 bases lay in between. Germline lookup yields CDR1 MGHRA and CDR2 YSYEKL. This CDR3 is CASSQGGELLYGYTF. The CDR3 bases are TGCGCCAGCAGCCAAGGCGGAGAACTCCTCTATGGCTACACCTTC.

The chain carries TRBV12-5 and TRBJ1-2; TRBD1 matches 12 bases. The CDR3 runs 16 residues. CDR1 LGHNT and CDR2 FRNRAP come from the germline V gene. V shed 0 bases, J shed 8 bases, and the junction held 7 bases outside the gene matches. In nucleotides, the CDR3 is TGTGCTAGTGGTTTGGTACTGGGACAGGGGGCGCACGGCTACACCTTC. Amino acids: CASGLVLGQGAHGYTF.

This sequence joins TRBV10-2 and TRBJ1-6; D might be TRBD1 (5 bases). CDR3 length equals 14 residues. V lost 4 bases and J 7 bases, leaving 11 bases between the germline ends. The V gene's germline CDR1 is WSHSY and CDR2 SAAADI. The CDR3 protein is CASSAGIGNSPLHF. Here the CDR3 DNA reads TGCGCCAGCAGTGCAGGGATCGGCAATTCACCCCTCCACTTT.

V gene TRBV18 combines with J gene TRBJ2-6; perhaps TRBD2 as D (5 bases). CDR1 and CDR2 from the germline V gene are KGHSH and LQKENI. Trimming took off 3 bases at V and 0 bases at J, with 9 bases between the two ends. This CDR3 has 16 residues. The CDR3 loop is CASSPAGVSGANVLTF. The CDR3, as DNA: TGTGCCAGCTCACCCGCCGGGGTCTCTGGGGCCAACGTCCTGACTTTC.

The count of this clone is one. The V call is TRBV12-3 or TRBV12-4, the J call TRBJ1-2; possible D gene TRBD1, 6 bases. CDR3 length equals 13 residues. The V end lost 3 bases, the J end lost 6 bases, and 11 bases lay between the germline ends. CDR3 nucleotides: TGTGCCAGCAGTTTGGCAGGGGTTAATGGCTACACCTTC. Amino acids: CASSLAGVNGYTF.

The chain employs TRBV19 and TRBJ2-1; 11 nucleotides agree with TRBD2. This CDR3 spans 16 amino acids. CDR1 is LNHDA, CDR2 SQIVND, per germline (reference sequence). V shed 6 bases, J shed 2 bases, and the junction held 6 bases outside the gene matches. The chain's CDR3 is CASSNLLAGAYNEQFF. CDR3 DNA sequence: TGTGCCAGTAGCAACCTACTAGCGGGGGCCTACAATGAGCAGTTCTTC. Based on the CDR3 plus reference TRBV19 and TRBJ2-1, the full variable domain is DGGITQSPKYLFRKEGQNVTLSCEQNLNHDAMYWYRQDPGQGLRLIYYSQIVNDFQKGDIAEGYSVSREKKESFPLTVTSAQKNPTAFYLCASSNLLAGAYNEQFFGPGTRLTVL.

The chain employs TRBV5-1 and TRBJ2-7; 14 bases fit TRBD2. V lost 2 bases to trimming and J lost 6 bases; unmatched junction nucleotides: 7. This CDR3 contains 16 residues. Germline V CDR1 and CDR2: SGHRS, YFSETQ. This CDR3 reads CASSFGTSGGQGEQYF. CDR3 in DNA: TGCGCCAGCAGCTTTGGGACTAGCGGGGGTCAAGGCGAGCAGTACTTC.

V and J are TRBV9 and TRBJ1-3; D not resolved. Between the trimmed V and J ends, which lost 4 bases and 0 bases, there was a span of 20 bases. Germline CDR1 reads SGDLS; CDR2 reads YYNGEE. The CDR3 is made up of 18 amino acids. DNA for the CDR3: TGTGCCAGCAGCACATTCTCTCCCGGGATCCCCTCTGGAAACACCATATATTTT. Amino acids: CASSTFSPGIPSGNTIYF.

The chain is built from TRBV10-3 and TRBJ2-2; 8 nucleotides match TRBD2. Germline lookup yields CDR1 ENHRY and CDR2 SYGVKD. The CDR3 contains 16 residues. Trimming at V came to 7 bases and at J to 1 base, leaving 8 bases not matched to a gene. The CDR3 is CAITAGRGGNTGELFF. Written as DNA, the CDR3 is TGTGCCATCACAGCGGGACGGGGGGGGAACACCGGGGAGCTGTTTTTT.

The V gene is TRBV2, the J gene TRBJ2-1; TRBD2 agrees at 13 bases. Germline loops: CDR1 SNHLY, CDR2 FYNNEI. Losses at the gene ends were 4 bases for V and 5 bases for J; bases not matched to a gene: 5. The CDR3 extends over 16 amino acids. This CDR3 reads CASSGLLAGGHNEQFF. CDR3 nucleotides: TGTGCCAGCAGTGGACTACTAGCGGGGGGGCACAATGAGCAGTTCTTC.

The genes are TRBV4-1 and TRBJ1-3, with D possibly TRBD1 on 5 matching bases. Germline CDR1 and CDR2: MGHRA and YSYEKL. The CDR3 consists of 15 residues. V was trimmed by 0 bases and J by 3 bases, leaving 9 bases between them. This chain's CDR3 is CASSQDRGFGNTIYF. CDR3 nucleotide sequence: TGCGCCAGCAGCCAAGATAGGGGATTTGGAAACACCATATATTTT.

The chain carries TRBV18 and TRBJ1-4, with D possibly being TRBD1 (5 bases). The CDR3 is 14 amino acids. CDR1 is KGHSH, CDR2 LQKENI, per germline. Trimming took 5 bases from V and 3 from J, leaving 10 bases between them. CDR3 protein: CASSYSRANEKLFF. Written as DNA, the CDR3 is TGTGCCAGCTCATATTCCAGGGCTAATGAAAAACTGTTTTTT.

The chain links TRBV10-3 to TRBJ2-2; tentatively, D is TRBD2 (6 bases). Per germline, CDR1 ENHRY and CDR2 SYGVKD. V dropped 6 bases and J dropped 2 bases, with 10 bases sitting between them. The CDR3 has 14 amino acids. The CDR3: CAISSGLNTGELFF. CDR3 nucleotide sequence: TGTGCCATCAGCTCGGGACTCAACACCGGGGAGCTGTTTTTT.

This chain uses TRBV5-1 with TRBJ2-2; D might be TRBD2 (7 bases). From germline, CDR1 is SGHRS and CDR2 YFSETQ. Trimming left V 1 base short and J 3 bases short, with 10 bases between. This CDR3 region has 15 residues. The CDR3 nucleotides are TGCGCCAGCAGCTTGCGGGGGGCGGACACCGGGGAGCTGTTTTTT. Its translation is CASSLRGADTGELFF.

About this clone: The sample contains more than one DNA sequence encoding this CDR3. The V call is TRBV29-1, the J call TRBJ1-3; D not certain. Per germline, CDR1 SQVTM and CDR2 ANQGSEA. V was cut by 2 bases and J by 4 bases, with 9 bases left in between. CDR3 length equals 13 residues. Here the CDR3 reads CSVERGNGNTIYF. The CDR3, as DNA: TGCAGCGTTGAACGAGGGAACGGAAACACCATATATTTT.

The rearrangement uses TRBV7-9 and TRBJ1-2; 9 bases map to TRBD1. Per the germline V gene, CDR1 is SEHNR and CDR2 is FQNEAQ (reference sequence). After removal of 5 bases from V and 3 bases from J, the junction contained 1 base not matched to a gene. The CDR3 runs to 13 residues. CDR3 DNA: TGTGCCAGCAGCCGACAGGGGGACTATGGCTACACCTTC. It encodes CASSRQGDYGYTF.

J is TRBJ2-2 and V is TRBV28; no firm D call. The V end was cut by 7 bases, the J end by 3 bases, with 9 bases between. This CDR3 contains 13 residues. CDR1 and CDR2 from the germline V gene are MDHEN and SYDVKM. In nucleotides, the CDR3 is TGTGCCAGCACCTTAGCTGACACCGGGGAGCTGTTTTTT. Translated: CASTLADTGELFF.

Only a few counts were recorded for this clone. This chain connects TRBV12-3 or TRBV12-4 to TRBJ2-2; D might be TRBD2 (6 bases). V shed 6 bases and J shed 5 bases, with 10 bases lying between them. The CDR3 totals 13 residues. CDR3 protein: CASRPGETGELFF. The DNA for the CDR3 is TGTGCCAGCAGGCCGGGGGAGACCGGGGAGCTGTTTTTT.

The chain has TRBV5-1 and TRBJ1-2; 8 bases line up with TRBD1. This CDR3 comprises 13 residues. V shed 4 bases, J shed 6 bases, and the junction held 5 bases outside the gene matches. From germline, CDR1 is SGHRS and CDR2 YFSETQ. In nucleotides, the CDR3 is TGCGCCAGCAGCCCAGCGGACAGGGATGGCTACACCTTC. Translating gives CASSPADRDGYTF.

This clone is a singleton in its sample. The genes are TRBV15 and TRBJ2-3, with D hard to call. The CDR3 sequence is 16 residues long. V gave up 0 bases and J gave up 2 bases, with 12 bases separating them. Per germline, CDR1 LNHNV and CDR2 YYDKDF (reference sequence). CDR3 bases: TGTGCCACCAGCAGAGATCAATCTGGGCCCACAGATACGCAGTATTTT. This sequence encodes CATSRDQSGPTDTQYF.

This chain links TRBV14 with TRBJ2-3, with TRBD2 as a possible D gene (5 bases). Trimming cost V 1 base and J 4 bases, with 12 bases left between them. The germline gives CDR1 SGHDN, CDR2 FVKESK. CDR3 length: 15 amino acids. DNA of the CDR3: TGTGCCAGCAGCCAAGTTGATTTCGGGGCAGATACGCAGTATTTT. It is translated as CASSQVDFGADTQYF.